Below, 2 T cell receptor beta chains from the same sample are listed, as sequenced in a study of control samples from healthy donors and cancer patients. Clones were read by immunoSEQ multiplex PCR, and TCRdb kept only the in-frame ones, dropping some. Of about 160,000 clones in the sample, around 90% were seen once. Sequenced material: blood. All receptors derive from a young man in good health.

The chain combines TRBV4-1 with TRBJ2-2; 8 bases are a match to TRBD1. Germline assignment: CDR1 MGHRA and CDR2 YSYEKL. The CDR3 is 15 residues long. The ends lost 4 bases at V and 6 bases at J; junction bases unmatched: 7. CDR3 protein: CASSPGQDNAGELFF. In DNA, the CDR3 is TGCGCCAGCAGCCCGGGACAGGATAACGCCGGGGAGCTGTTTTTT.

The chain recombines TRBV4-1 with TRBJ2-1; D is possibly TRBD2 (5 bases). V gave up 4 bases and J gave up 4 bases, with 11 bases separating them. The germline V gene has CDR1 MGHRA and CDR2 YSYEKL. This CDR3 region has 14 residues. CDR3 DNA: TGCGCCAGCAGCCGGACTTCGGAATACAATGAGCAGTTCTTC. This codes for CASSRTSEYNEQFF.